Sequencing of this T cell receptor (beta chain) was carried out in a study of T cells in localized non-small cell lung cancer. Method: immunoSEQ multiplex PCR; TCRdb's copy keeps in-frame clones and lacks some. The sample lists approximately 61,000 clones, 86% seen once, with less than 6% in the top ten. Study results and caveats: There was an association of higher blood T cell density with longer overall survival. A single tumor region was sequenced, leaving heterogeneity possible. Highest T cell clonality was seen in uninvolved adjacent lung, surpassing that measured in tumor. Adjacent lung had a median around 60 of the 100 largest tumor clones.

As for this clone: Its antigen is not identified.

In germline, CDR1 is SGHTA, CDR2 FQGTGA. V shed 5 bases and J shed 0 bases, with 12 bases lying between them. There are 15 residues in the CDR3. The rearrangement links TRBV7-3 to TRBJ2-3; TRBD1 or TRBD2 may be the D gene (5 bases each). The sample was peripheral blood, taken before any cancer treatment. This clonotype was sampled from a woman aged 35 to 75 with stage I lung adenocarcinoma. CDR3: CASSRDPTSTDTQYF. CDR3 nucleotides: TGTGCCAGCAGCCGGGACCCTACTAGCACAGATACGCAGTATTTT.